What follows are 31 T cell receptor beta chains derived from one specimen sequenced in a study of shared clonotypes between healthy human individuals. The table came from immunoSEQ multiplex PCR; TCRdb's copy has only in-frame clones and leaves some out. The table records 450,000 to 650,000 clones, around three quarters of them present only once. Sequenced input: PBMCs. The receptors here all came from a woman in her 40s in good health. Some clones in this sample may be carry-over from other donors' samples.

The chain has TRBV7-9 and TRBJ2-6; the D gene is possibly TRBD1 (5 bases). Germline V gene data show CDR1 as SEHNR and CDR2 as FQNEAQ (reference sequence). Trimming took off 7 bases at V and 2 bases at J, with 15 bases between the two ends. This CDR3 has 16 amino acids. CDR3 nucleotides: TGTGCCAGCACCCTTTTGGGGCTTACTGGGGCCAACGTCCTGACTTTC. It encodes CASTLLGLTGANVLTF.

This clone has a handful of counts. The chain employs TRBV5-1 and TRBJ2-1; D is possibly TRBD2 (5 bases). The germline gives CDR1 SGHRS, CDR2 YFSETQ. This CDR3 is 15 amino acids long. Trimming removed 3 bases from V and 0 bases from J, with 10 bases in between. CDR3 sequence: CASSYDYSSYNEQFF. The CDR3 coding sequence is TGCGCCAGCAGCTATGACTACTCCTCCTACAATGAGCAGTTCTTC.

The V call is TRBV27, the J call TRBJ2-1; D remains ambiguous. Germline V gene lookup returns CDR1 MNHEY and CDR2 SMNVEV (reference sequence). V was shortened by 5 bases and J by 2 bases, with 7 bases between the two germline ends. The CDR3 totals 13 residues. The CDR3 reads CASSMRTYNEQFF. DNA of the CDR3: TGTGCCAGCAGTATGCGGACCTACAATGAGCAGTTCTTC.

The chain carries TRBV11-2 and TRBJ2-7, with D possibly being TRBD1 (6 bases). The CDR3 loop spans 16 amino acids. V was trimmed by 5 bases and J by 3 bases, leaving 20 bases between them. CDR1 SGHAT and CDR2 FQNNGV come from the germline V gene. The CDR3 region is CASSPTSPGTYYEQYF. As DNA, the CDR3 is TGTGCCAGCAGCCCCACAAGCCCCGGGACATACTACGAGCAGTACTTC.

This chain's CDR3 is CARTSGSPLSTDTQYF. The CDR3 region has the DNA TGTGCCAGGACTAGCGGGAGCCCCTTAAGCACAGATACGCAGTATTTT. The J gene is TRBJ2-3, the V gene TRBV21-1; the tabulated D call, TRBD2, remains unverified against the DNA. TRBV21-1 is reported as a pseudogene. The CDR3 runs to 16 residues.

This clone was observed a single time. The CDR3: CASSLGPGYEQYF. The CDR3 coding sequence is TGTGCCAGCAGCCTAGGTCCCGGATACGAGCAGTACTTC. The rearrangement uses TRBV7-7 and TRBJ2-7; D not resolved. Germline V gene data show CDR1 as SSHAT and CDR2 as FNYEAQ (reference sequence). V was shortened by 5 bases and J by 4 bases, with 12 bases between the two germline ends. CDR3 length: 13 amino acids.

The V gene is TRBV28, the J gene TRBJ1-2; 8 bases are shared with TRBD1. The CDR3 loop spans 15 amino acids. V dropped 5 bases and J dropped 8; count of bases not matched to a gene: 13. Germline CDR1 MDHEN, CDR2 SYDVKM. CDR3 sequence: CASSLPGGRGRGYTF. In nucleotides, the CDR3 is TGTGCCAGCAGTCTACCTGGGGGCAGGGGGCGAGGCTACACCTTC.

As for this clone: A read error may account for a junction end that differs from germline. The rearrangement uses TRBV9 and TRBJ2-5, with D possibly TRBD1 on 6 matching bases. The V gene's germline CDR1 is SGDLS and CDR2 YYNGEE. CDR3 size: 16 residues. This CDR3 is CGSSVEGVGGLETQYF. The CDR3, as DNA: TGTGGCAGCAGCGTAGAGGGGGTTGGGGGCCTGGAGACCCAGTACTTC.

V and J are TRBV7-2 and TRBJ2-7, with TRBD2 identical over 7 bases. The CDR3 has 14 residues. Unmatched junction bases numbered 7, after V lost 5 bases and J lost 3 bases. Germline-derived CDR1 and CDR2 are SGHTA and FQGNSA. The CDR3 nucleotides are TGTGCCAGCAGCCTTAGCGGGCAGGTCTACGAGCAGTACTTC. It yields the protein CASSLSGQVYEQYF. Full variable domain (remainder filled in from reference TRBV7-2 and TRBJ2-7): GAGVSQSPSNKVTEKGKDVELRCDPISGHTALYWYRQSLGQGLEFLIYFQGNSAPDKSGLPSDRFSAERTGGSVSTLTIQRTQQEDSAVYLCASSLSGQVYEQYFGPGTRLTVT.

This clone has only one observation. The chain joins TRBV5-1 to TRBJ2-4; 8 bases match TRBD2. The CDR3 covers 16 residues. The ends lost 0 bases at V and 6 bases at J; junction bases unmatched: 8. The germline CDR1 and CDR2 sequences are SGHRS and YFSETQ. The CDR3 region is CASSLAPGRAGNIQYF. The DNA for the CDR3 is TGCGCCAGCAGCTTGGCTCCCGGGAGGGCCGGAAACATTCAGTACTTC.

This clone was recorded a few times. The J gene is TRBJ1-1, the V gene TRBV6-4, with TRBD1 identical over 7 bases. In germline, CDR1 is MRHNA, CDR2 SNTAGT. The CDR3 is 15 amino acids. V lost 6 bases and J lost 1; bases outside the gene matches: 8. The CDR3 loop is CASRETGRSNTEAFF. CDR3 nucleotides: TGTGCCAGCAGAGAGACAGGGAGATCGAACACTGAAGCTTTCTTT.

In its sample, this clone was seen a few times. A read error is likely here: a far larger clone is one base away. The V gene is TRBV28, the J gene TRBJ1-5, with 11 bases that match TRBD1. There are 15 residues in the CDR3. Looked up from germline, CDR1 is MDHEN and CDR2 is SYDVKM. CDR3 loop: CASSSRTGGIQPKHF. The CDR3 DNA is TGTGCCAGCAGTTCTCGGACAGGGGGCATTCAGCCCAAGCATTTT.

This clone appeared a few times. The identical CDR3 is also encoded by other nucleotide sequences in the sample. This rearrangement joins TRBV30 to TRBJ2-4, with D possibly matching TRBD2 (5 bases). CDR1 is GTSNPN and CDR2 is SVGIG in the germline V gene (reference sequence). The CDR3 extends over 12 amino acids. The V end lost 0 bases, the J end lost 9 bases, and 9 bases lay between the germline ends. Here the CDR3 DNA reads TGTGCCTGGAGTGTACGGGGTAGCATTCAGTACTTC. Protein sequence: CAWSVRGSIQYF.

This chain uses TRBV29-1 with TRBJ2-7, with 9 bases that match TRBD1. Trimming removed 5 bases from V and 5 bases from J; junction bases left unmatched: 4. This CDR3 spans 12 amino acids. Germline values: CDR1 SQVTM, CDR2 ANQGSEA. For the CDR3, the DNA is TGCAGCGTTTGGGACAGGGTCAACGAGCAGTACTTC. Translated: CSVWDRVNEQYF.

The gene calls are TRBV7-8 and TRBJ1-1; tentative D call: TRBD1 (6 bases). This CDR3 is built from 14 residues. Germline V gene data show CDR1 as SGHVS and CDR2 as FQNEAQ. V gave up 4 bases and J gave up 0 bases, with 9 bases separating them. The CDR3 loop is CASSYQGLNTEAFF. The CDR3 DNA follows: TGTGCCAGCAGCTACCAGGGGTTGAACACTGAAGCTTTCTTT.

The chain has TRBV11-3 and TRBJ2-3, with a tentative D call TRBD2 (6 bases). V was cut by 5 bases and J by 0 bases, with 18 bases left in between. The CDR3 totals 17 residues. The germline V gene encodes CDR1 SGHNT and CDR2 YENEEA. The CDR3 loop reads CASSISGGPRSTDTQYF. Written as DNA, the CDR3 is TGTGCCAGCAGCATAAGCGGAGGGCCCCGGAGCACAGATACGCAGTATTTT.

This clone was seen only once. The chain is built from TRBV9 and TRBJ2-1; no reliable D call. The CDR3 loop spans 16 amino acids. Trimming took 0 bases from V and 9 from J, leaving 19 bases between them. The germline gives CDR1 SGDLS, CDR2 YYNGEE. The CDR3 sequence: CASSVDKGELHTEQFF. Written as DNA, the CDR3 is TGTGCCAGCAGCGTAGATAAGGGCGAACTCCACACTGAGCAGTTCTTC.

The rearrangement links TRBV4-2 to TRBJ2-1, with 7 bases identical to TRBD2. CDR1 is LGHNA and CDR2 is YNFKEQ in the germline V gene. The CDR3 extends over 17 amino acids. J gave up 0 bases and V 3 bases, and 8 bases lay outside the gene matches. The CDR3 is CASSQPPSGSSYNEQFF. As DNA, the CDR3 is TGTGCCAGCAGCCAGCCCCCTAGCGGCAGCTCCTACAATGAGCAGTTCTTC.

The chain couples TRBV9 to TRBJ2-2, with 10 bases that match TRBD2. The CDR3 loop spans 17 amino acids. The trim removed 4 bases at V and 4 bases at J, leaving 10 bases unmatched. Germline V gene sequence: CDR1 SGDLS, CDR2 YYNGEE. The CDR3 sequence is CASSPSGGGGSTGELFF. The CDR3 DNA sequence: TGTGCCAGCAGCCCCAGCGGGGGGGGCGGAAGCACCGGGGAGCTGTTTTTT.

The chain joins TRBV5-4 to TRBJ1-2; the D gene is possibly TRBD1 (5 bases). Germline CDR1 reads SGHNT; CDR2 reads YYREEE (reference sequence). V lost 4 bases and J lost 5, with 9 bases in between. The CDR3 is made up of 12 amino acids. The CDR3 loop reads CASSGDGYGYTF. In DNA, the CDR3 is TGTGCCAGCAGCGGGGACGGATATGGCTACACCTTC. Full variable domain (outside the CDR3, taken from reference TRBV5-4 and TRBJ1-2): ETGVTQSPTHLIKTRGQQVTLRCSSQSGHNTVSWYQQALGQGPQFIFQYYREEENGRGNFPPRFSGLQFPNYSSELNVNALELDDSALYLCASSGDGYGYTFGSGTRLTVV.

This sequence joins TRBV15 and TRBJ1-1, with D unclear. V gave up 1 base and J gave up 1 base, with 7 bases separating them. This CDR3 contains 14 residues. Germline values: CDR1 LNHNV, CDR2 YYDKDF (reference sequence). The CDR3 DNA reads as TGTGCCACCAGCAGAGGGGCGCAGAACACTGAAGCTTTCTTT. This codes for CATSRGAQNTEAFF.

The chain has TRBV2 and TRBJ1-1; TRBD1 matches 11 bases. The germline CDR1 and CDR2 sequences are SNHLY and FYNNEI. CDR3 length equals 14 residues. J gave up 5 bases and V 10 bases, and 9 bases lay outside the gene matches. The CDR3 sequence: CATLRDRGYTEAFF. The CDR3 DNA follows: TGTGCCACACTCCGGGACAGGGGGTATACTGAAGCTTTCTTT.

The V call is TRBV18, the J call TRBJ2-7; 7 nucleotides line up with TRBD1. CDR1 and CDR2 (germline): KGHSH, LQKENI. CDR3 size: 13 residues. Unmatched junction bases numbered 3, after V lost 3 bases and J lost 4 bases. DNA of the CDR3: TGTGCCAGCTCACCCCCGGGACAGTACGAGCAGTACTTC. Translated: CASSPPGQYEQYF.

The chain joins TRBV18 to TRBJ1-5, with TRBD1 matching 10 bases. V gave up 5 bases and J gave up 4 bases; unmatched junction bases: 5. Germline assignment: CDR1 KGHSH and CDR2 LQKENI. CDR3 length: 15 amino acids. CDR3 nucleotides: TGTGCCAGCTCAGGGACAGGGGAGGTTAATCAGCCCCAGCATTTT. Its protein product is CASSGTGEVNQPQHF. Using reference TRBV18 and TRBJ1-5 for the parts outside the CDR3, the full variable domain is NAGVMQNPRHLVRRRGQEARLRCSPMKGHSHVYWYRQLPEEGLKFMVYLQKENIIDESGMPKERFSAEFPKEGPSILRIQQVVRGDSAAYFCASSGTGEVNQPQHFGDGTRLSIL.

The chain joins TRBV2 to TRBJ1-4, with 9 bases lining up with TRBD1. V shed 8 bases, J shed 4 bases, and the junction held 5 bases outside the gene matches. Germline values: CDR1 SNHLY, CDR2 FYNNEI. CDR3 size: 14 residues. The CDR3 sequence: CASGDRGVNEKLFF. The DNA of the CDR3 is TGTGCCAGCGGAGACAGGGGGGTTAATGAAAAACTGTTTTTT.

V gene TRBV19 combines with J gene TRBJ1-5; possibly TRBD1 for D (6 bases). This CDR3 region has 13 residues. Germline V gene lookup returns CDR1 LNHDA and CDR2 SQIVND (reference sequence). V was shortened by 5 bases and J by 7 bases, with 12 bases between the two germline ends. CDR3 DNA sequence: TGTGCCAGTAGTTACCGGGACAACCAGCCCCAGCATTTT. Translating it yields CASSYRDNQPQHF.

The chain links TRBV7-9 to TRBJ1-2; D is ambiguous. Looked up from germline, CDR1 is SEHNR and CDR2 is FQNEAQ (reference sequence). The CDR3 consists of 12 residues. The V end lost 7 bases, the J end lost 8 bases, and 14 bases lay between the germline ends. The CDR3 loop is CASTMTGHGYTF. DNA of the CDR3: TGTGCCAGCACCATGACCGGGCACGGCTACACCTTC.

The genes are TRBV28 and TRBJ2-1, with 7 bases lining up with TRBD1. V shed 8 bases and J 5 bases; nucleotides not matched to a gene: 12. The CDR3 has 15 amino acids. CDR1 and CDR2 (germline): MDHEN, SYDVKM. In DNA, the CDR3 is TGTGCCAGCGGGGAACCGACAGGGTGGAACAATGAGCAGTTCTTC. Protein: CASGEPTGWNNEQFF.

This clone occurred a few times. The V gene is TRBV7-9, the J gene TRBJ2-3; D may be TRBD2 (6 bases). This CDR3 spans 16 amino acids. The germline V gene has CDR1 SEHNR and CDR2 FQNEAQ (reference sequence). Trimming stripped 4 bases from V and 2 bases from J, with 16 bases between. This chain's CDR3 is CASSSLGGGTTDTQYF. CDR3 nucleotides: TGTGCCAGCAGCTCCCTTGGTGGCGGGACCACAGATACGCAGTATTTT.

Of note for this clone: This may be a read error, as it is one base from a much larger clone. The same CDR3 is also encoded by other DNA sequences in this sample. The V call is TRBV5-8, the J call TRBJ1-1; D remains unclear. This CDR3 contains 13 residues. The germline V and J ends were trimmed by 5 bases and 1 base, with 9 bases remaining between them. The germline V gene encodes CDR1 SGHTS and CDR2 YDEGEE. This CDR3 reads CASRGRGNTEAFF. The DNA of the CDR3 is TGTGCCAGCAGAGGGCGGGGGAACACTGAAGCTTTCTTT. Variable domain in full (rest from reference TRBV5-8 and TRBJ1-1): EAGVTQSPTHLIKTRGQQATLRCSPISGHTSVYWYQQALGLGLQFLLWYDEGEERNRGNFPPRFSGRQFPNYSSELNVNALELEDSALYLCASRGRGNTEAFFGQGTRLTVV.

The rearrangement joins TRBV7-6 to TRBJ2-2, with D hard to call. The germline V gene has CDR1 SGHVS and CDR2 FNYEAQ. V lost 5 bases and J 8 bases, leaving 9 bases between the germline ends. The CDR3 sequence is 12 residues long. CDR3 sequence reads: CASSPPRGELFF. CDR3 DNA: TGTGCCAGCAGCCCCCCGCGGGGGGAGCTGTTTTTT.